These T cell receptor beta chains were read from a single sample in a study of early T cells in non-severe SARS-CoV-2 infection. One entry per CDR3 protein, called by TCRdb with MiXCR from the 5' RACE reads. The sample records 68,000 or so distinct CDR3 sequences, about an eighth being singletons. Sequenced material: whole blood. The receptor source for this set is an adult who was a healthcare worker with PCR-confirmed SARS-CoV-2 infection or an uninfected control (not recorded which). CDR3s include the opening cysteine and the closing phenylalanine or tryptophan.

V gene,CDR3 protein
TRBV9,CASSVALEVYEQYF
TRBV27,CASSLGGSPFYGYTF
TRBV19,CASGRPLNEKLFF
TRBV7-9,CASSLGSLNTEAFF
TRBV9,CASSVGGDYGYTF
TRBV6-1,CASSLNGGLENTIYF
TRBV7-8,CASSSSGRQVRAFF
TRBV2,CASSVRQGSSEAFF
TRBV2,CASSEGELEQYF
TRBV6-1,CASSEKTDTQYF
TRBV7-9,CASSLGTGGTEQFF
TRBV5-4,CASSSKDRGNTEAFF
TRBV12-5,CASGRGGSPLHF
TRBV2,CASRRYREESYTF
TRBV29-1,CSVGTEANVLTF
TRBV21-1,CASTTDRAQETQYF
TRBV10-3,CAISEAAGGPGANVLTF
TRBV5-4,CANGGTSGTGELFF
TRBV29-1,CSVGQAGPSGELFF
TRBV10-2,CASSEENTIYF
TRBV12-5,CASGLRTGTYEQYF
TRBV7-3,CASSLMGQSVDTGELFF
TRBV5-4,CASSLLGGYTF
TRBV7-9,CASSPNPWRVYEQYF
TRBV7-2,CASSLDWGTEAFF
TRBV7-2,CASSSVLAGHEQYF
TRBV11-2,CASSQPGQGSYNEQFF
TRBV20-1,CSARAWTSGGAEQFF
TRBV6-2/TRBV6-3,CASSGQGFWAFF
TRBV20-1,CSASPGAAGNTIYF
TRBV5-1,CASRNTDRGLTDTQYF
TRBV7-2,CASSLGFGMHEQYF
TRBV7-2,CASSATTRDTQYF
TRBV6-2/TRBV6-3,CASSYRAGKLFF
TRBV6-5,CASSFPGGAGGYTF
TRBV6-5,CASSSPPGVDTEAFF
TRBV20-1,CSADSRTWGADTQYF
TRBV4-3,CASSQESQRQFF
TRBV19,CASSKTGIRDTQYF
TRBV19,CASSTPGQGIERTQYF
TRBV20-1,CSARDSRSGNTIYF
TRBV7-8,CASSLGSAGRQPQHF
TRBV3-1,CASSQTLQSNTGELFF
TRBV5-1,CASKSAGGYEQYF